Below, 32 T cell receptor beta chains from the same sample are listed, as sequenced in a study of T cells after yellow fever vaccination. From the 5' RACE reads, TCRdb called clonotypes with MiXCR, one entry per CDR3 protein. Of roughly 320,000 distinct CDR3 sequences detected, around 10% appear once; the ten largest clones hold approximately 3%. Sequencing used CD4+ T cells sorted from PBMCs, obtained 45 days after the yellow fever booster vaccination. These receptors were taken from a man aged 18 to 35 who received the YFV17D yellow fever vaccine.

The genes are TRBV5-1 and TRBJ2-3; 7 bases fit TRBD1. This CDR3 has 14 amino acids. From germline, CDR1 is SGHRS and CDR2 YFSETQ. V was clipped by 4 bases and J by 4 bases; unmatched bases: 6. CDR3 loop: CASSPTGVPDTQYF. The CDR3 DNA sequence: TGCGCCAGCAGCCCTACAGGGGTACCAGATACGCAGTATTTT. Supplemented by reference TRBV5-1 and TRBJ2-3, the full variable domain reads KAGVTQTPRYLIKTRGQQVTLSCSPISGHRSVSWYQQTPGQGLQFLFEYFSETQRNKGNFPGRFSGRQFSNSRSEMNVSTLELGDSALYLCASSPTGVPDTQYFGPGTRLTVL.

V usage is TRBV5-6 and J usage is TRBJ1-1; D is undetermined. The CDR3 covers 16 residues. V was shortened by 4 bases and J by 0 bases, with 16 bases between the two germline ends. Germline V gene sequence: CDR1 SGHDT, CDR2 YYEEEE. CDR3 DNA: TGTGCCAGCAGCCTTGGTGGAGGCAACATGAACACTGAAGCTTTCTTT. Translation gives CASSLGGGNMNTEAFF.

The genes are TRBV28 and TRBJ2-7; 7 nucleotides line up with TRBD2. CDR1 MDHEN and CDR2 SYDVKM come from the germline V gene. The CDR3 contains 12 residues. Trimming removed 5 bases from V and 5 bases from J; junction bases left unmatched: 3. The DNA of the CDR3 is TGTGCCAGCAGTGGGGACTATGACGAGCAGTACGTC. Amino acids: CASSGDYDEQYV.

This clonotype was seen more than once but under ten times. CDR3 residues: CASSYRDSTYEQYF. The CDR3 bases are TGCGCCAGCAGCTACCGGGACAGTACCTACGAGCAGTACTTC. The V gene is TRBV4-1, the J gene TRBJ2-7; TRBD1 matches 7 bases. The J segment lost 2 bases and the V segment lost 5 bases, leaving 6 bases of the junction unmatched. Per germline, CDR1 MGHRA and CDR2 YSYEKL. The CDR3 is 14 amino acids.

This clonotype came up a few times. The V gene is TRBV6-5, the J gene TRBJ1-1, with D perhaps matching TRBD1 (6 bases). Trimming removed 2 bases from V and 4 bases from J, with 11 bases in between. From germline, CDR1 is MNHEY and CDR2 SVGAGI. The length of the CDR3 is 14 residues. CDR3 sequence reads: CASSYEGRGTEAFF. The CDR3, as DNA: TGTGCCAGCAGTTACGAGGGCAGGGGCACTGAAGCTTTCTTT.

CDR3 protein: CASGTSGTTEAFF. The CDR3 region has the DNA TGTGCCAGCGGAACTTCAGGGACCACTGAAGCTTTCTTT. The V call is TRBV7-2, the J call TRBJ1-1; maybe TRBD1 (5 bases). Deletions cut 8 bases from V and 4 bases from J, with 14 bases between. From germline, CDR1 is SGHTA and CDR2 FQGNSA. This CDR3 region has 13 residues.

This chain uses TRBV7-9 with TRBJ1-2; 10 positions match TRBD1. V trimming: 5 bases; J trimming: 6 bases; junction bases outside the gene matches: 9. Germline loops: CDR1 SEHNR, CDR2 FQNEAQ (reference sequence). The CDR3 has 15 residues. The CDR3 DNA reads TGTGCCAGCAGCGCAGGACAGGGGGGGTATCATGGCTACACCTTC. Amino acid sequence: CASSAGQGGYHGYTF. Filled out from reference TRBV7-9 and TRBJ1-2, the complete variable domain reads DTGVSQNPRHKITKRGQNVTFRCDPISEHNRLYWYRQTLGQGPEFLTYFQNEAQLEKSRLLSDRFSAERPKGSFSTLEIQRTEQGDSAMYLCASSAGQGGYHGYTFGSGTRLTVV.

This clonotype was counted a few times. The chain links TRBV6-5 to TRBJ2-1; 8 nucleotides agree with TRBD1. Germline CDR1 reads MNHEY; CDR2 reads SVGAGI. CDR3 length: 16 residues. Germline trimming cut 2 bases from V and 7 bases from J; bases unmatched to any gene: 10. The CDR3 DNA follows: TGTGCCAGCAGTTACGCTGGAGGACAGGGTATTAATGAGCAGTTCTTC. Protein sequence: CASSYAGGQGINEQFF.

J is TRBJ2-2 and V is TRBV9, with D possibly being TRBD1 (6 bases). The CDR3 length is 17 residues. The V end was cut by 9 bases, the J end by 6 bases, with 27 bases between. CDR1 SGDLS and CDR2 YYNGEE come from the germline V gene. The CDR3 DNA is TGTGCCACCCCTGGGACATTACAGGGTATGGGTGCCGGGGAGCTGTTTTTT. This sequence encodes CATPGTLQGMGAGELFF.

In its sample, this clonotype ranks as medium-sized (0.01 to 0.1%). A read error may produce the germline difference seen at one junction end. This chain connects TRBV5-1 to TRBJ1-2, with 7 bases that match TRBD1. CDR3 length: 13 amino acids. The V gene's germline CDR1 is SGHRS and CDR2 YFSETQ. The CDR3, as DNA: TGTGCCAGCAGCCCTGGACAGGACTATGGCTACACCTTC. The encoded protein is CASSPGQDYGYTF.

CDR3 sequence reads: CSVQGPPTGELFF. The CDR3 coding sequence is TGCAGCGTACAGGGACCCCCCACCGGGGAGCTGTTTTTT. The chain joins TRBV29-1 to TRBJ2-2; D is perhaps TRBD1 (6 bases). The germline CDR1 and CDR2 sequences are SQVTM and ANQGSEA. V lost 6 bases, J lost 4 bases, and 12 bases lay in between. The length of the CDR3 is 13 residues.

The chain has TRBV4-1 and TRBJ2-4; 8 bases fit TRBD1. The CDR3 is made up of 16 amino acids. The ends lost 3 bases at V and 2 bases at J; junction bases unmatched: 6. Looked up from germline, CDR1 is MGHRA and CDR2 is YSYEKL. The CDR3 reads CASSQAGQGTKNIQYF. The CDR3 coding sequence is TGCGCCAGCAGCCAGGCCGGACAGGGAACCAAAAACATTCAGTACTTC.

In this sample, this clonotype turned up many times. This chain joins TRBV18 and TRBJ1-1; weak D call: TRBD1 (6 bases). Trimming stripped 0 bases from V and 4 bases from J, with 9 bases between. This CDR3 comprises 14 residues. From germline, CDR1 is KGHSH and CDR2 LQKENI. This CDR3 reads CASSPPAGVTEAFF. The CDR3 bases are TGTGCCAGCTCACCACCGGCAGGGGTCACTGAAGCTTTCTTT.

The rearrangement uses TRBV20-1 and TRBJ2-7; 7 nucleotides align to TRBD2. Germline-derived CDR1 and CDR2 are DFQATT and SNEGSKA (reference sequence). Trimming at V came to 6 bases and at J to 2 bases, leaving 10 bases not matched to a gene. This CDR3 has 14 amino acids. The CDR3 region is CSAPRGSQPYEQYV. CDR3 nucleotides: TGCAGTGCCCCGCGGGGGAGCCAACCCTACGAGCAGTACGTC.

This chain joins TRBV6-5 and TRBJ2-7; either TRBD1 or TRBD2 may fit D (5 bases each). Trimming took off 0 bases at V and 2 bases at J, with 14 bases between the two ends. The germline CDR1 and CDR2 sequences are MNHEY and SVGAGI. CDR3 length: 16 amino acids. CDR3 coding DNA: TGTGCCAGCAGTTACTCGAGGCAGGGAGTCGCCTACGAGCAGTACTTC. Its translation is CASSYSRQGVAYEQYF.

The rearrangement links TRBV18 to TRBJ1-5, with D uncertain. V dropped 1 base and J dropped 4 bases, with 8 bases sitting between them. CDR3 size: 14 residues. In germline, CDR1 is KGHSH, CDR2 LQKENI. The CDR3 sequence: CASSPRSENQPQHF. In nucleotides, the CDR3 is TGTGCCAGCTCACCACGTTCGGAGAATCAGCCCCAGCATTTT. The whole variable domain, filled in from reference TRBV18 and TRBJ1-5, reads NAGVMQNPRHLVRRRGQEARLRCSPMKGHSHVYWYRQLPEEGLKFMVYLQKENIIDESGMPKERFSAEFPKEGPSILRIQQVVRGDSAAYFCASSPRSENQPQHFGDGTRLSIL.

The V call is TRBV9, the J call TRBJ2-3; 8 bases align to TRBD2. Germline CDR1 is SGDLS and CDR2 is YYNGEE. This CDR3 has 17 amino acids. Trimming took 0 bases from V and 1 from J; bases not matched to a gene: 7. CDR3: CASSVAGAGAGTDTQYF. In nucleotides, the CDR3 is TGTGCCAGCAGCGTAGCAGGAGCGGGGGCCGGCACAGATACGCAGTATTTT.

V is TRBV7-9 and J is TRBJ1-6; possibly TRBD1 for D (5 bases). CDR3 length: 18 residues. V lost 5 bases and J 0 bases, leaving 17 bases between the germline ends. Germline V CDR1 and CDR2: SEHNR, FQNEAQ (reference sequence). CDR3 loop: CASSLGRTMSSYNSPLHF. The DNA of the CDR3 is TGTGCCAGCAGCCTGGGACGGACTATGAGCTCCTATAATTCACCCCTCCACTTT.

The chain joins TRBV10-3 to TRBJ1-1, with a possible D match to TRBD1 (6 bases). The V gene's germline CDR1 is ENHRY and CDR2 SYGVKD. The CDR3 loop spans 15 amino acids. V was cut by 2 bases and J by 3 bases, with 13 bases left in between. In DNA form, the CDR3 reads TGTGCCATCAGTGAGCTGGGGGGCCGCGACACTGAAGCTTTCTTT. Translating gives CAISELGGRDTEAFF.

The V call is TRBV5-1, the J call TRBJ1-6, with no clear D. V was pared by 8 bases and J by 0 bases, with 15 bases between. Germline CDR1 SGHRS, CDR2 YFSETQ. This CDR3 has 16 amino acids. CDR3 DNA sequence: TGCGCCAGTCGCTTCCGACAACTCTCCTATAATTCACCCCTCCACTTT. The encoded protein is CASRFRQLSYNSPLHF.

This clonotype came up a few times. The chain carries TRBV20-1 and TRBJ1-4; 9 nucleotides line up with TRBD1. Germline loops: CDR1 DFQATT, CDR2 SNEGSKA (reference sequence). J gave up 8 bases and V 0 bases, and 4 bases lay outside the gene matches. CDR3 size: 14 residues. The CDR3 loop is CSAREGTGREKLFF. CDR3 nucleotide sequence: TGCAGTGCTAGAGAGGGGACAGGGCGGGAAAAACTGTTTTTT.

This chain links TRBV10-1 with TRBJ2-2; 12 nucleotides align to TRBD2. The CDR3 covers 17 residues. Germline V gene lookup returns CDR1 WNHNN and CDR2 SYGVQD (reference sequence). J was trimmed by 6 bases and V by 3 bases; bases with no gene match: 8. The CDR3 nucleotides are TGCGCCAGCAGTGAACATCTAGCGGGGGGGCCGGCCGGGGAGCTGTTTTTT. Its translation: CASSEHLAGGPAGELFF.

This rearrangement joins TRBV10-1 to TRBJ2-1; D gene uncertain. The CDR3 runs 14 residues. Germline lookup yields CDR1 WNHNN and CDR2 SYGVQD (reference sequence). V was trimmed by 3 bases and J by 0 bases, leaving 6 bases between them. The CDR3 DNA sequence: TGCGCCAGCAGTGAACGGGCCTCCTACAATGAGCAGTTCTTC. It specifies CASSERASYNEQFF.

This clonotype was counted only a few times. The rearrangement links TRBV12-3 or TRBV12-4 to TRBJ2-3; perhaps TRBD1 as D (5 bases). Trimming pared 6 bases from V and 1 base from J, leaving 17 bases between. CDR3 length: 16 residues. This CDR3 reads CASSLPQGIGTDTQYF. DNA for the CDR3: TGTGCCAGCAGCCTCCCCCAGGGTATCGGCACAGATACGCAGTATTTT.

This clonotype was seen a handful of times. This rearrangement joins TRBV11-2 to TRBJ2-2, with no clear D. The germline V gene has CDR1 SGHAT and CDR2 FQNNGV. The CDR3 sequence is 14 residues long. Trimming removed 6 bases from V and 5 bases from J, with 13 bases in between. The CDR3, as DNA: TGTGCCAGCAGACGCAGAACTGGGACCGGGGAGCTGTTTTTT. This sequence encodes CASRRRTGTGELFF.

In this sample, this clonotype turned up many times. The chain carries TRBV4-1 and TRBJ2-5; D ambiguous. Germline CDR1 and CDR2: MGHRA and YSYEKL. The CDR3 totals 13 residues. Trimming left V 1 base short and J 2 bases short, with 5 bases between. In DNA, the CDR3 is TGCGCCAGCAGCCAAGTAGAACAAGAGACCCAGTACTTC. Its translation: CASSQVEQETQYF.

The V gene is TRBV12-3 or TRBV12-4, the J gene TRBJ1-5, with 9 bases identical to TRBD1. The CDR3 sequence is 16 residues long. V lost 4 bases, J lost 4 bases, and 8 bases stayed unmatched. This CDR3 is CASSSPGQGRNQPQHF. The CDR3 nucleotides are TGTGCCAGCAGTTCCCCGGGACAGGGACGTAATCAGCCCCAGCATTTT.

This clonotype appeared a few times. V and J are TRBV5-1 and TRBJ1-6; D unclear. The CDR3 spans 18 residues. Germline CDR1 SGHRS, CDR2 YFSETQ. The V end lost 4 bases, the J end lost 7 bases, and 24 bases lay between the germline ends. In DNA, the CDR3 is TGCGCCAGCAGCCCGGATTGGACGGCGGGCCCGGCAAATTCACCCCTCCACTTT. This sequence encodes CASSPDWTAGPANSPLHF.

In this sample, this clonotype turned up a few times. CDR3 residues: CASSLNRGGNIQYF. The DNA of the CDR3 is TGTGCCAGCAGCCTCAACAGGGGCGGAAACATTCAGTACTTC. This chain links TRBV13 with TRBJ2-4; the match to TRBD1 covers 7 bases. J lost 6 bases, V lost 5 bases, and 7 bases had no gene match. Germline V gene lookup returns CDR1 PRHDT and CDR2 FYEKMQ (reference sequence). There are 14 residues in the CDR3.

The V gene is TRBV6-6, the J gene TRBJ2-2; D remains unclear. V lost 5 bases to trimming and J lost 1 base, with 8 bases between them. Germline CDR1 and CDR2: MNHNY and SVGAGI (reference sequence). The CDR3 totals 14 residues. In DNA form, the CDR3 reads TGTGCCAGCAGTCGCCATCAGAACACCGGGGAGCTGTTTTTT. Amino acids: CASSRHQNTGELFF.

This clonotype has more than one count but fewer than ten. V and J are TRBV5-1 and TRBJ1-1, with D unresolved. Per germline, CDR1 SGHRS and CDR2 YFSETQ. CDR3 length: 10 residues. V was pared by 7 bases and J by 7 bases, with 8 bases between. The CDR3 DNA reads as TGCGCCAGCGCGATTCTTGAAGCTTTCTTT. Translating it yields CASAILEAFF.

In regard to this clonotype: The junction differs from germline at one of its ends, possibly a read error. CDR3 coding DNA: TGTGCCAGTAGTAGAGGACATGGCTCTGGTAACACCATATATTTT. Translated: CASSRGHGSGNTIYF. This chain connects TRBV19 to TRBJ1-3, with D possibly being TRBD1 (5 bases). The CDR3 spans 15 residues. Germline CDR1 LNHDA, CDR2 SQIVND (reference sequence).